The 23 T cell receptor beta chains listed next were all sequenced from one sample in a study of blood T cells in healthy people across ages. Next came a second PCR, run for about 6 to 12 cycles, which used a sample-barcoded 5' primer along with a J-beta primer mix. Each CDR3 protein is one row after TCRdb ran MiXCR on the 5' RACE reads. This sample has about 600,000 distinct CDR3 sequences, with more than 45% found just once. The specimen was blood. These receptors were obtained from a man older than 75 in good health.

The rearrangement uses TRBV6-2 or TRBV6-3 and TRBJ2-5; D gene uncertain. The CDR3 covers 17 residues. With 3 bases removed from V and 0 bases from J, the gap between germline ends came to 17 bases. Germline values: CDR1 MNHEY, CDR2 SVGEGT. CDR3 residues: CASSYFSVLTYQETQYF. The CDR3 region has the DNA TGTGCCAGCAGTTATTTTTCGGTTCTCACGTACCAAGAGACCCAGTACTTC.

This clonotype was found a few times. The chain has TRBV5-1 and TRBJ2-7, with a weak D call TRBD1 (6 bases). Between the trimmed V and J ends, which lost 2 bases and 7 bases, there was a span of 13 bases. There are 13 residues in the CDR3. The V gene's germline CDR1 is SGHRS and CDR2 YFSETQ. CDR3 sequence reads: CASSFTGTGEQYF. In nucleotides, the CDR3 is TGCGCCAGCAGCTTTACAGGGACGGGGGAGCAGTACTTC.

This clonotype was picked up one time. The rearrangement uses TRBV4-1 and TRBJ2-7; 9 positions agree with TRBD1. V shed 4 bases, J shed 1 base, and the junction held 5 bases outside the gene matches. CDR3 length equals 15 residues. The germline CDR1 and CDR2 sequences are MGHRA and YSYEKL. In nucleotides, the CDR3 is TGCGCCAGCAGCCCCCGGGACAGGGTGTCCTACGAGCAGTACTTC. Its protein is CASSPRDRVSYEQYF.

The chain recombines TRBV28 with TRBJ2-7; no reliable D call. Trimming removed 2 bases from V and 9 bases from J, with 11 bases in between. The germline gives CDR1 MDHEN, CDR2 SYDVKM. The CDR3 spans 12 residues. This CDR3 is CASSLGPVGQYF. For the CDR3, the DNA is TGTGCCAGCAGTTTAGGCCCAGTAGGGCAGTACTTC.

This chain links TRBV29-1 with TRBJ2-5; a possible D gene is TRBD1 (5 bases). With 3 bases removed from V and 3 bases from J, the gap between germline ends came to 14 bases. CDR1 and CDR2 (germline): SQVTM, ANQGSEA. CDR3 size: 14 residues. DNA for the CDR3: TGCAGCGTTGATATCGACAGTGGGGAAGAGACCCAGTACTTC. It codes for CSVDIDSGEETQYF.

The chain is built from TRBV20-1 and TRBJ2-3; 8 bases align to TRBD1. Trimming removed 3 bases from V and 4 bases from J; junction bases left unmatched: 12. Germline V gene sequence: CDR1 DFQATT, CDR2 SNEGSKA (reference sequence). The CDR3 totals 16 residues. DNA for the CDR3: TGCAGTGCTAGGAGGACAGGGCGAGAGAAACCAGATACGCAGTATTTT. It codes for CSARRTGREKPDTQYF.

The chain employs TRBV7-9 and TRBJ2-5, with a weak D call TRBD2 (5 bases). Near its end, the DNA agrees better with TRBJ2-7, so the J call may be wrong. The CDR3 is made up of 14 amino acids. CDR1 SEHNR and CDR2 FQNEAQ come from the germline V gene (reference sequence). The CDR3 nucleotides read TGTGCCAGCAGCTTAGCGAGTTCGGGGTACGAGCAGTACTTC. This codes for CASSLASSGYEQYF.

The rearrangement uses TRBV12-3 or TRBV12-4 and TRBJ2-7; D not certain. CDR3 length: 14 amino acids. V lost 3 bases, J lost 6 bases, and 15 bases lay in between. CDR3 in DNA: TGTGCCAGCAGTTTCCTAGTCCCGCCGGCCGAGCAGTACTTC. It translates to CASSFLVPPAEQYF.

The chain is built from TRBV20-1 and TRBJ1-3; D call uncertain. Trimming left V 0 bases short and J 0 bases short, with 9 bases between. Looked up from germline, CDR1 is DFQATT and CDR2 is SNEGSKA (reference sequence). CDR3 length: 15 amino acids. The CDR3 sequence is CSARDLRFSGNTIYF. The CDR3 nucleotides are TGCAGTGCTAGAGATCTGCGGTTCTCTGGAAACACCATATATTTT.

V is TRBV7-2 and J is TRBJ2-5; no clear D. Looked up from germline, CDR1 is SGHTA and CDR2 is FQGNSA. Between the trimmed V and J ends, which lost 2 bases and 11 bases, there was a span of 9 bases. There are 11 residues in the CDR3. The chain's CDR3 is CASSLSNEQYF. The CDR3 region has the DNA TGTGCCAGCAGCTTATCGAATGAGCAGTACTTC.

This rearrangement joins TRBV12-5 to TRBJ1-1; D gene ambiguous. The V and J ends lost 5 bases and 4 bases respectively, with 20 bases between them. Germline lookup yields CDR1 LGHNT and CDR2 FRNRAP. CDR3 length equals 16 residues. DNA of the CDR3: TGTGCTAGTGGTCTCCGTGGAGGGCCCTATAGCACTGAAGCTTTCTTT. It is translated as CASGLRGGPYSTEAFF.

This clonotype was seen a few times. This rearrangement joins TRBV20-1 to TRBJ2-5; possibly TRBD1 for D (5 bases). CDR1 is DFQATT and CDR2 is SNEGSKA in the germline V gene (reference sequence). The CDR3 length is 13 residues. Trimming stripped 8 bases from V and 5 bases from J, with 18 bases between. The CDR3 DNA follows: TGCAGTTCGAAGGGGAAGAATGGTGAGACCCAGTACTTC. It is translated as CSSKGKNGETQYF.

This clonotype was counted at least ten times. This sequence joins TRBV7-2 and TRBJ2-7, with 10 bases fitting TRBD2. Germline V gives CDR1 SGHTA, CDR2 FQGNSA. After removal of 2 bases from V and 2 bases from J, the junction contained 3 bases not matched to a gene. The CDR3 extends over 15 amino acids. CDR3 residues: CASSLWLAGAYEQYF. CDR3 DNA: TGTGCCAGCAGCTTATGGCTAGCGGGAGCCTACGAGCAGTACTTC.

CDR3 nucleotides: TGTGCCAGCAGACGAGGGGGCCGAATTGAAGCTTTCTTT. Its protein product is CASRRGGRIEAFF. The rearrangement uses TRBV7-9 and TRBJ1-1; 7 bases match TRBD1. Looked up from germline, CDR1 is SEHNR and CDR2 is FQNEAQ (reference sequence). The CDR3 runs to 13 residues. The V gene end was trimmed by 6 bases and the J gene end by 7 bases; junction bases not matched to a gene: 8. The full variable domain, in which reference TRBV7-9 and TRBJ1-1 provide the parts outside the CDR3, is DTGVSQNPRHKITKRGQNVTFRCDPISEHNRLYWYRQTLGQGPEFLTYFQNEAQLEKSRLLSDRFSAERPKGSFSTLEIQRTEQGDSAMYLCASRRGGRIEAFFGQGTRLTVV.

Comments on this clonotype: The junction does not match germline at one end; this may be a read error. The chain combines TRBV7-3 with TRBJ2-3; D is possibly TRBD1 (6 bases). Germline loops: CDR1 SGHTA, CDR2 FQGTGA. This CDR3 has 14 residues. CDR3 DNA sequence: TGTGTCAGCAGCTTACGGACAGACACAGATACGCAGTATTTT. Residues: CVSSLRTDTDTQYF.

CDR3 amino acids: CASSLRFSVQETQYF. As DNA, the CDR3 is TGCGCCAGCAGCTTGCGGTTTTCAGTTCAAGAGACCCAGTACTTC. This chain connects TRBV5-1 to TRBJ2-5; D not certain. This CDR3 has 15 amino acids. The germline V gene has CDR1 SGHRS and CDR2 YFSETQ. V shed 1 base and J shed 2 bases, with 12 bases lying between them.

To note about this clonotype: The germline gene is not matched at one end of the junction; a read error may be the cause. The chain recombines TRBV5-5 with TRBJ1-1; D remains unclear. Germline values: CDR1 SGHKS, CDR2 YYEKEE (reference sequence). The CDR3 sequence is 14 residues long. The CDR3: CAGSLSQTNTEAFF. Written as DNA, the CDR3 is TGTGCCGGCAGCTTGTCCCAGACAAACACTGAAGCTTTCTTT.

In its sample, this clonotype was seen a few times. The chain has TRBV18 and TRBJ2-2, with unresolved D. The CDR3 contains 14 residues. CDR1 is KGHSH and CDR2 is LQKENI in the germline V gene. The V gene lost 4 bases and the J gene lost 0 bases, with 6 bases spanning the gap. DNA of the CDR3: TGTGCCAGCTCACGGACCGCGAACACCGGGGAGCTGTTTTTT. It codes for CASSRTANTGELFF.

This clonotype showed up just a few times. This rearrangement joins TRBV3-1 to TRBJ2-7; a possible D gene is TRBD1 (5 bases). The CDR3 covers 13 residues. With 8 bases removed from V and 0 bases from J, the gap between germline ends came to 11 bases. Per the germline V gene, CDR1 is LGHDT and CDR2 is YNNKEL (reference sequence). CDR3 nucleotides: TGTGCCAGCCGTCATGGGGCCTCCTACGAGCAGTACTTC. Protein product: CASRHGASYEQYF.

This clonotype was counted only a few times. The chain has TRBV5-1 and TRBJ2-5; 8 bases fit TRBD2. The J segment lost 1 base and the V segment lost 4 bases, leaving 6 bases of the junction unmatched. The CDR3 runs to 15 residues. Germline CDR1 is SGHRS and CDR2 is YFSETQ. CDR3 amino acids: CASSQRGLVQETQYF. The CDR3 region has the DNA TGCGCCAGCAGCCAACGGGGACTAGTCCAAGAGACCCAGTACTTC.

CDR3 residues: CASSRVLGQGGQETQYF. DNA of the CDR3: TGTGCCAGCAGCCGGGTGCTGGGACAGGGGGGACAAGAGACCCAGTACTTC. The V gene is TRBV7-9, the J gene TRBJ2-5, with 11 positions matching TRBD1. The CDR3 covers 17 residues. V lost 5 bases, J lost 2 bases, and 10 bases stayed unmatched. The germline CDR1 and CDR2 sequences are SEHNR and FQNEAQ (reference sequence).

The chain employs TRBV2 and TRBJ1-5, with TRBD1 as a possible D gene (6 bases). Germline V gene sequence: CDR1 SNHLY, CDR2 FYNNEI. The CDR3 extends over 15 amino acids. The V end was cut by 2 bases, the J end by 5 bases, with 13 bases between. The CDR3 sequence is CASSEQGSPDQPQHF. The DNA for the CDR3 is TGTGCCAGCAGTGAACAGGGGTCCCCCGATCAGCCCCAGCATTTT.

This chain connects TRBV6-2 or TRBV6-3 to TRBJ2-1; 14 positions match TRBD2. Germline V gives CDR1 MNHEY, CDR2 SVGEGT. The V and J ends lost 6 bases and 7 bases, in that order; junction bases with no gene match: 8. The CDR3 is 16 residues long. CDR3 sequence: CASRLPGLAGVNEQFF. CDR3 DNA sequence: TGTGCCAGCAGATTGCCGGGACTAGCGGGGGTTAATGAGCAGTTCTTC.